The clone carrying this TCR beta chain has more than one count but fewer than ten. The data were obtained in a study of blood T cell repertoires in COVID-19. For the study at large: Samples representing acute and convalescent COVID-19 were sourced from the United States, Italy and Spain. In each case, the material was cDNA or gDNA derived from T cells, B-cell-depleted T cells, or PBMCs.

Germline V CDR1 and CDR2: LNHDA, SQIVND (reference sequence). The CDR3 covers 15 residues. The trim removed 3 bases at V and 2 bases at J, leaving 5 bases unmatched. In the study's own analysis: How many nucleated cells were present was estimated from reference gene primer amplification. Only in-frame clones appear in the TCRdb table, and some are missing; sequencing was by immunoSEQ multiplex PCR. From that table come the V and J calls and clone size; the DNA was used to work out D and trimming. This sample has some 170,000 clones, with roughly nine tenths found just once. This TCR was sampled from a man aged 55-75 years with active or convalescent COVID-19. The gene calls are TRBV19 and TRBJ1-2, with 8 nucleotides matching TRBD1. Sequenced material: peripheral blood. The DNA for the CDR3 is TGTGCCAGTAGTATCTTGGGACAGGCAAACTATGGCTACACCTTC. It specifies CASSILGQANYGYTF. The full variable domain, with the rest looked up from reference TRBV19 and TRBJ1-2, is DGGITQSPKYLFRKEGQNVTLSCEQNLNHDAMYWYRQDPGQGLRLIYYSQIVNDFQKGDIAEGYSVSREKKESFPLTVTSAQKNPTAFYLCASSILGQANYGYTFGSGTRLTVV.